The 14 T cell receptor beta chains reported below all come from one sample, sequenced in a study of blood T cell repertoires in COVID-19. Method: immunoSEQ multiplex PCR; TCRdb's copy keeps in-frame clones and lacks some. The sample contains over 150,000 clones, almost 80% of which appear only once. The sequenced material came from peripheral blood. These TCRs come from a woman in her sixties or seventies with acute or convalescent COVID-19.

This clone appeared a single time. CDR3 coding DNA: TGTGCCTGGAGGAAGACTAGTTCCTACGAGCAGTACTTC. It encodes CAWRKTSSYEQYF. The chain recombines TRBV30 with TRBJ2-7; tentative D call: TRBD2 (6 bases). The CDR3 has 13 amino acids. Germline V gives CDR1 GTSNPN, CDR2 SVGIG (reference sequence). Trimming cost V 3 bases and J 1 base, with 10 bases left between them.

The chain employs TRBV5-4 and TRBJ1-2; 8 positions agree with TRBD1. The CDR3 is 18 residues long. Trimming removed 4 bases from V and 2 bases from J; junction bases left unmatched: 16. CDR1 is SGHNT, CDR2 YYREEE, per germline (reference sequence). CDR3 protein: CASSIGTGGLLVNYGYTF. The CDR3 bases are TGTGCCAGCAGCATCGGGACAGGTGGTCTCCTTGTGAACTATGGCTACACCTTC.

The V and J genes are TRBV11-2 and TRBJ2-3; TRBD2 matches 10 bases. The trim removed 5 bases at V and 3 bases at J, leaving 8 bases unmatched. Germline V CDR1 and CDR2: SGHAT, FQNNGV. The CDR3 has 16 amino acids. This chain's CDR3 is CASSPRLAGRTDTQYF. The CDR3 bases are TGTGCCAGCAGCCCAAGACTAGCGGGCCGTACAGATACGCAGTATTTT.

The rearrangement links TRBV29-1 to TRBJ1-1; D is unclear. Germline CDR1 reads SQVTM; CDR2 reads ANQGSEA. The V end was cut by 7 bases, the J end by 1 base, with 13 bases between. CDR3 length: 13 amino acids. The DNA for the CDR3 is TGCAGCGCGGCAGGACGGGGGAACACTGAAGCTTTCTTT. Translated: CSAAGRGNTEAFF.

The V gene is TRBV7-7, the J gene TRBJ2-3; possibly TRBD2 for D (7 bases). The CDR3 is 14 amino acids. Trimming left V 4 bases short and J 2 bases short, with 10 bases between. The germline CDR1 and CDR2 sequences are SSHAT and FNYEAQ (reference sequence). CDR3 in amino acids: CASSWGGATDTQYF. CDR3 DNA sequence: TGTGCCAGCAGCTGGGGGGGGGCCACAGATACGCAGTATTTT.

V usage is TRBV20-1 and J usage is TRBJ1-5; unclear D gene. The CDR3 is made up of 13 amino acids. The germline V gene encodes CDR1 DFQATT and CDR2 SNEGSKA (reference sequence). The V gene lost 3 bases and the J gene lost 3 bases, with 9 bases spanning the gap. CDR3 sequence: CSASLGVNQPQHF. The DNA of the CDR3 is TGCAGTGCTAGTCTCGGAGTCAATCAGCCCCAGCATTTT.

The chain is built from TRBV5-6 and TRBJ2-1; 14 bases fit TRBD2. Germline lookup yields CDR1 SGHDT and CDR2 YYEEEE. V lost 3 bases to trimming and J lost 9 bases; unmatched junction nucleotides: 11. The CDR3 length is 17 residues. In DNA, the CDR3 is TGTGCCAGCAGCTGGGGGACTAGCGGGAGAGTTCACCCTGAGCAGTTCTTC. It yields the protein CASSWGTSGRVHPEQFF.

Here the CDR3 reads CASSVRGQSGYTF. The CDR3, as DNA: TGTGCCAGCAGTGTCAGGGGACAGTCTGGCTACACCTTC. V usage is TRBV2 and J usage is TRBJ1-2, with 7 positions matching TRBD1. This CDR3 has 13 amino acids. Germline-derived CDR1 and CDR2 are SNHLY and FYNNEI. Trimming removed 4 bases from V and 7 bases from J; junction bases left unmatched: 6. The full variable domain, its missing parts supplied by reference TRBV2 and TRBJ1-2, is EPEVTQTPSHQVTQMGQEVILRCVPISNHLYFYWYRQILGQKVEFLVSFYNNEISEKSEIFDDQFSVERPDGSNFTLKIRSTKLEDSAMYFCASSVRGQSGYTFGSGTRLTVV.

The chain has TRBV6-1 and TRBJ1-6, with D tentatively TRBD1 (5 bases). In germline, CDR1 is MNHNS, CDR2 SASEGT. CDR3 length: 13 residues. The ends were cut back, 0 bases at V and 13 bases at J, with 10 bases in the middle. CDR3 coding DNA: TGTGCCAGCAGTGAAGCGCGCAGGGATCCCCTCCACTTT. Translation: CASSEARRDPLHF.

The CDR3 sequence is CASTVDSKAFF. As DNA, the CDR3 is TGTGCCAGCACCGTGGACAGTAAAGCTTTCTTT. This rearrangement joins TRBV6-6 to TRBJ1-1; tentatively, D is TRBD1 (6 bases). Germline CDR1 reads MNHNY; CDR2 reads SVGAGI (reference sequence). V was trimmed by 7 bases and J by 9 bases, leaving 12 bases between them. The CDR3 has 11 residues.

The CDR3 loop reads CASSRNPIGDTQYF. CDR3 DNA: TGTGCCAGCAGTCGAAACCCAATCGGGGATACGCAGTATTTT. The rearrangement joins TRBV6-5 to TRBJ2-3, with D hard to call. The germline V and J ends were trimmed by 5 bases and 6 bases, with 15 bases remaining between them. The CDR3 sequence is 14 residues long. Germline V CDR1 and CDR2: MNHEY, SVGAGI.

This chain joins TRBV27 and TRBJ2-2; TRBD2 aligns across 11 bases. Germline V gives CDR1 MNHEY, CDR2 SMNVEV (reference sequence). J lost 2 bases, V lost 1 base, and 6 bases had no gene match. The CDR3 runs to 18 residues. As DNA, the CDR3 is TGTGCCAGCAGTTTATTTAGCGGGAGGGTTATAAACACCGGGGAGCTGTTTTTT. The encoded protein is CASSLFSGRVINTGELFF.

The chain carries TRBV5-1 and TRBJ2-3; D not resolved. Germline CDR1 SGHRS, CDR2 YFSETQ. The CDR3 consists of 11 residues. Deletions cut 3 bases from V and 4 bases from J, with 3 bases between. The CDR3 loop reads CASSSADTQYF. The DNA of the CDR3 is TGCGCCAGCAGCTCCGCAGATACGCAGTATTTT.

This clone came up once. The rearrangement links TRBV28 to TRBJ1-2; tentatively, D is TRBD1 (5 bases). V shed 5 bases and J shed 8 bases, with 15 bases lying between them. Germline assignment: CDR1 MDHEN and CDR2 SYDVKM. The CDR3 consists of 13 residues. CDR3 DNA sequence: TGTGCCAGCAGTGCCCTCGGCAGGGCCGGCTACACCTTC. Protein sequence: CASSALGRAGYTF.